These T cell receptor beta chains were read from a single sample in a study of T cell responses to AZD1222 COVID-19 vaccine. Using immunoSEQ multiplex PCR, the repertoire was profiled, and TCRdb retains in-frame clones only, with some absent. Among 66,000 or so clones listed, 79% were seen once. The sequencing used peripheral blood, collected on day 0 of MenACWY control vaccination. These receptors all come from an adult in good health. Both conserved end residues are part of each CDR3. D genes are given only for firm matches. Expanded clones get a size class; other rows say once, few or many, or leave the size out.

d_call clone_size j_call v_call cdr3_nt cdr3_aa
NA NA TRBJ2-3 TRBV29-1 TGCAGCGTTGGGCCGGAGAGGGATACGCAGTATTTT CSVGPERDTQYF
NA NA TRBJ1-4 TRBV6-5 TGTGCCAGCAGGAGGGAAGCAACTAATGAAAAACTGTTTTTT CASRREATNEKLFF
TRBD1 few TRBJ1-1 TRBV5-1 TGCGCCAGCAGAGAAGGGGGCAGGGCCGGGAACACTGAAGCTTTCTTT CASREGGRAGNTEAFF
NA few TRBJ2-7 TRBV6-1 TGTGCCAGCAGTGAAAGTGAGGCTCAATACGAGCAGTACTTC CASSESEAQYEQYF
NA NA TRBJ1-1 TRBV19 TGTGCCAGTAGTATAGGGCCAGAAGCTTTCTTT CASSIGPEAFF
NA NA TRBJ1-6 TRBV6-5 TGTGCCACCTATCTTGGGGGGCATTCACCCCTCCACTTT CATYLGGHSPLHF
NA NA TRBJ1-2 TRBV6-2/TRBV6-3 TGTGCCAGCAGTTACCTGGGCGACAGTGGCTACACCTTC CASSYLGDSGYTF
NA NA TRBJ2-3 TRBV5-6 TGTGCCAGCAGCTTTTTGCCAGGGAACACAGATACGCAGTATTTT CASSFLPGNTDTQYF
NA NA TRBJ2-3 TRBV18 TGTGCCAGCTCATTAAAACAGGGAAGCACAGATACGCAGTATTTT CASSLKQGSTDTQYF
NA NA TRBJ1-4 TRBV2 TGTGCCAGCAGTGATGCCGGTTCTAATGAAAAACTGTTTTTT CASSDAGSNEKLFF
NA once TRBJ1-6 TRBV2 TGTGCCAGCAGTGAAGCCAAGGTTTCACCCCTCCACTTT CASSEAKVSPLHF
NA NA TRBJ2-1 TRBV5-1 TGCGCCAGCAGCGAAAGCGGGACAAGCTCCTACAATGAGCAGTTCTTC CASSESGTSSYNEQFF
NA NA TRBJ1-3 TRBV25-1 TGTGCCAACCTCTGGGCAGACCACACCATATATTTT CANLWADHTIYF
NA NA TRBJ2-2 TRBV6-4 TGTGCCAGCTCCCCACAGGGGAACACCGGGGAGCTGTTTTTT CASSPQGNTGELFF
NA NA TRBJ1-5 TRBV6-1 TGTGCCAGCAGTGAAGGGGGACCTTTCCTCAATCAGCCCCAGCATTTT CASSEGGPFLNQPQHF
TRBD1 NA TRBJ1-1 TRBV5-6 TGTGCCAGCAGTCAGGACAGGGGCGCTGAAGCTTTCTTT CASSQDRGAEAFF
NA NA TRBJ2-7 TRBV7-2 TGTGCCAGCAGCCCCCGGCCTAGCTCCTACGAGCAGTACTTC CASSPRPSSYEQYF
NA NA TRBJ1-5 TRBV19 TGTGCCAGTAGTATATCACCCCCGGGTCAGCCCCAGCATTTT CASSISPPGQPQHF
TRBD1 NA TRBJ1-1 TRBV20-1 TGCAGTGCTAGTTGGCAGGGGGCGGACACTGAAGCTTTCTTT CSASWQGADTEAFF
NA NA TRBJ2-7 TRBV5-4 TGTGCCAGCAGCTTGGGAGGGGGGAGGTACGAGCAGTACTTC CASSLGGGRYEQYF
TRBD1 NA TRBJ1-2 TRBV5-1 TGCGCCAGCAGCTTGGAGGCAGGGGGAGGCTACACCTTC CASSLEAGGGYTF
TRBD1 NA TRBJ2-7 TRBV10-3 TGTGCCACCTCCGGGACAGGGGGCTCCTACGAGCAGTACTTC CATSGTGGSYEQYF
TRBD1 NA TRBJ1-4 TRBV6-5 TGTGCCAGCGATAGGGGACAGGGGAATGAAAAACTGTTTTTT CASDRGQGNEKLFF
NA few TRBJ2-4 TRBV25-1 TGTGCCAGCAGATCATTCGACACGAGGCTGGGCAAAAACATTCAGTACTTC CASRSFDTRLGKNIQYF
NA NA TRBJ2-6 TRBV7-3 TGTGCCAGCGGGGAGCCTGGGGCCAACGTCCTGACTTTC CASGEPGANVLTF
NA NA TRBJ2-1 TRBV6-2/TRBV6-3 TGTGCCAGCAGTTATTCAAAAGCGGGCGAGCAGTTCTTC CASSYSKAGEQFF
NA NA TRBJ1-6 TRBV28 TGTGCCAGCAGACGTCATGTGGGACCGACCGGGCCCCTCCACTTT CASRRHVGPTGPLHF
NA NA TRBJ1-2 TRBV4-3 TGCGCCAGCAGCCAAGATCGAGTCCTCGCTAACTATGGCTACACCTTC CASSQDRVLANYGYTF
TRBD1 NA TRBJ2-7 TRBV19 TGTGCCAGTAGTGCGGGGGACAGGGACACCTCCTACGAGCAGTACTTC CASSAGDRDTSYEQYF
NA NA TRBJ1-1 TRBV10-3 TGTGCCATCAGCGAGGGGGTGCGGACTGAAGCTTTCTTT CAISEGVRTEAFF
NA NA TRBJ1-6 TRBV5-4 TGTGCCAGCGCGGACAGCGTCTATAATTCACCCCTCCACTTT CASADSVYNSPLHF
NA NA TRBJ1-5 TRBV6-5 TGTGCCAGCAAGAGGGGGTCAAGCAATCAGCCCCAGCATTTT CASKRGSSNQPQHF
NA few TRBJ1-2 TRBV4-3 TGCGCCAGCAGCCAAGACACCTCCAGGGGTAGCTACACCTTC CASSQDTSRGSYTF
NA NA TRBJ1-1 TRBV6-1 TGTGCCAGCAGTGAAGGGTGGGTGCTGAGACAGGAAGCTTTCTTT CASSEGWVLRQEAFF
NA few TRBJ2-7 TRBV19 TGTGCCAGTAGTCCCCGTGGACGGGGGGCCGAGCAGTACTTC CASSPRGRGAEQYF
NA NA TRBJ1-6 TRBV30 TGTGCCTGGAGGGAACTCAGGGGACGATCACCCCTCCACTTT CAWRELRGRSPLHF
NA few TRBJ2-1 TRBV12-3/TRBV12-4 TGTGCCAGCACCTACGAGAATGAGCAGTTCTTC CASTYENEQFF
TRBD1 NA TRBJ1-1 TRBV7-9 TGTGCCAGCAGCTTCGGGACAGGGGGCACTGAAGCTTTCTTT CASSFGTGGTEAFF
NA NA TRBJ2-1 TRBV30 TGTGCCTTCCGCCTAGCGCTCACCTACAATGAGCAGTTCTTC CAFRLALTYNEQFF
TRBD2 NA TRBJ2-7 TRBV2 TGTGCCTTTTCTCCGGGACTAGCGGGAGGCGAGCAGTACTTC CAFSPGLAGGEQYF
NA few TRBJ1-2 TRBV6-1 TGTGCCAGCAGTGAAACCGGAGAGGACTATGGCTACACCTTC CASSETGEDYGYTF
NA NA TRBJ1-5 TRBV7-2 TGTGCCAGCAGCTTATGGGTGGGGGCTCAGGAGCCCCAGCATTTT CASSLWVGAQEPQHF